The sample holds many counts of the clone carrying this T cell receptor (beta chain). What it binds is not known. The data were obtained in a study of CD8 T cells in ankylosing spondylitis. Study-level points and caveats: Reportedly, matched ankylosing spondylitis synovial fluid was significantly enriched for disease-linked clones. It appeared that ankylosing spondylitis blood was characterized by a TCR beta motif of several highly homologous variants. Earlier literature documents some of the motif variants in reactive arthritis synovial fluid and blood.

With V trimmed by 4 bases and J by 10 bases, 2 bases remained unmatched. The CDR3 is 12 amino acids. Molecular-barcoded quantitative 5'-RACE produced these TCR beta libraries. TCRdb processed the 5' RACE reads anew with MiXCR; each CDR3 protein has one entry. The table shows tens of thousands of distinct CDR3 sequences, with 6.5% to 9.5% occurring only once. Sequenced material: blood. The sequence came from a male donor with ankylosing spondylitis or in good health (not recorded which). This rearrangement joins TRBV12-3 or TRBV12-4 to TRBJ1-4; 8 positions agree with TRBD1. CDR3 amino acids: CASSSGTGKLFF. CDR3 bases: TGTGCCAGCAGTTCCGGGACAGGAAAACTGTTTTTT.